The rows below give T cell receptor beta chains drawn from one sample of a study of cytomegalovirus exposure and HLA in healthy donors. Repertoires were generated with immunoSEQ multiplex PCR, while TCRdb's copy carries only in-frame clones and drops some. The data show approximately 100,000 clones, 60% to 85% seen once. Sequenced: PBMCs. These receptors came from a man aged 55-75 years in good health and CMV-seropositive. CDR3s include the opening cysteine and the closing phenylalanine or tryptophan. Each record gives: D gene, clone size, V gene, J gene, CDR3 length, CDR3 protein, CDR3 DNA. D genes are given only for firm matches. Some rows have no size entry. The others give once, few or many, or a class for an expanded clone.

d_call: .
clone_size: .
v_call: TRBV29-1
j_call: TRBJ2-2
cdr3_length: 12
cdr3_aa: CSVFSDTGELFF
cdr3_nt: TGCAGCGTTTTTTCGGACACCGGGGAGCTGTTTTTT

d_call: TRBD1
clone_size: .
v_call: TRBV6-6
j_call: TRBJ2-3
cdr3_length: 16
cdr3_aa: CASSSGQVRTTDTQYF
cdr3_nt: TGTGCCAGCAGTTCCGGACAGGTACGAACCACAGATACGCAGTATTTT

d_call: .
clone_size: .
v_call: TRBV4-1
j_call: TRBJ2-1
cdr3_length: 15
cdr3_aa: CASSQSGLHYNEQFF
cdr3_nt: TGCGCCAGCAGCCAGTCGGGACTCCACTACAATGAGCAGTTCTTC

d_call: .
clone_size: .
v_call: TRBV6-5
j_call: TRBJ2-2
cdr3_length: 15
cdr3_aa: CASSYNSRAVGELFF
cdr3_nt: TGTGCCAGCAGTTACAACAGCAGGGCTGTCGGGGAGCTGTTTTTT

d_call: .
clone_size: once
v_call: TRBV5-5
j_call: TRBJ2-3
cdr3_length: 14
cdr3_aa: CASSPLRGSDTQYF
cdr3_nt: TGTGCCAGCAGCCCTCTTCGGGGGTCAGATACGCAGTATTTT

d_call: TRBD1
clone_size: .
v_call: TRBV5-4
j_call: TRBJ1-5
cdr3_length: 15
cdr3_aa: CASSLDRALDQPQHF
cdr3_nt: TGTGCCAGCAGTTTGGACAGGGCCTTGGATCAGCCCCAGCATTTT

d_call: .
clone_size: .
v_call: TRBV7-9
j_call: TRBJ2-2
cdr3_length: 12
cdr3_aa: CASSPSTGELFF
cdr3_nt: TGTGCCAGCAGCCCTTCCACCGGGGAGCTGTTTTTT

d_call: TRBD1
clone_size: .
v_call: TRBV19
j_call: TRBJ2-1
cdr3_length: 15
cdr3_aa: CASSTDRGSYNEQFF
cdr3_nt: TGTGCCAGTAGTACGGACAGGGGATCCTACAATGAGCAGTTCTTC

d_call: TRBD1
clone_size: .
v_call: TRBV13
j_call: TRBJ2-7
cdr3_length: 13
cdr3_aa: CASSQGTGLEQYF
cdr3_nt: TGTGCCAGCAGCCAAGGGACAGGGCTCGAGCAGTACTTC

d_call: TRBD1
clone_size: .
v_call: TRBV4-1
j_call: TRBJ2-4
cdr3_length: 18
cdr3_aa: CASSPDRGGLILENIQYF
cdr3_nt: TGCGCCAGCAGCCCGGACAGGGGGGGACTAATTCTGGAAAACATTCAGTACTTC

d_call: .
clone_size: .
v_call: TRBV7-9
j_call: TRBJ1-6
cdr3_length: 16
cdr3_aa: CASSTWTVSYNSPLHF
cdr3_nt: TGTGCCAGCAGCACCTGGACAGTCAGTTATAATTCACCCCTCCACTTT

d_call: .
clone_size: .
v_call: TRBV10-3
j_call: TRBJ1-2
cdr3_length: 12
cdr3_aa: CALMDRAYGYTF
cdr3_nt: TGTGCCCTTATGGACAGAGCCTATGGCTACACCTTC

d_call: .
clone_size: .
v_call: TRBV5-6
j_call: TRBJ2-2
cdr3_length: 17
cdr3_aa: CASSSTGRRERTGELFF
cdr3_nt: TGTGCCAGCAGCTCAACGGGTAGGAGGGAACGCACCGGGGAGCTGTTTTTT

d_call: TRBD1
clone_size: .
v_call: TRBV18
j_call: TRBJ1-1
cdr3_length: 14
cdr3_aa: CASSPGGQGSEAFF
cdr3_nt: TGTGCCAGCTCACCAGGGGGACAGGGTTCGGAAGCTTTCTTT

d_call: TRBD1
clone_size: .
v_call: TRBV10-1
j_call: TRBJ2-7
cdr3_length: 14
cdr3_aa: CASSESWDRGEQYF
cdr3_nt: TGCGCCAGCAGTGAGTCGTGGGACAGGGGCGAGCAGTACTTC

d_call: .
clone_size: .
v_call: TRBV7-6
j_call: TRBJ1-4
cdr3_length: 15
cdr3_aa: CASSPQDTNNEKLFF
cdr3_nt: TGTGCCAGCAGCCCCCAGGACACCAATAATGAAAAACTGTTTTTT

d_call: TRBD2
clone_size: .
v_call: TRBV7-3
j_call: TRBJ2-1
cdr3_length: 16
cdr3_aa: CASSLTAGLAANEQFF
cdr3_nt: TGTGCCAGCAGCTTAACGGCAGGACTAGCAGCCAATGAGCAGTTCTTC

d_call: TRBD1
clone_size: .
v_call: TRBV27
j_call: TRBJ2-7
cdr3_length: 15
cdr3_aa: CASSLIRDRKYEQYF
cdr3_nt: TGTGCCAGCAGTTTAATCCGGGACAGAAAGTACGAGCAGTACTTC

d_call: TRBD1
clone_size: .
v_call: TRBV30
j_call: TRBJ1-5
cdr3_length: 13
cdr3_aa: CASSTGLNQPQHF
cdr3_nt: TGTGCCTCCTCGACAGGGCTCAATCAGCCCCAGCATTTT

d_call: TRBD2
clone_size: .
v_call: TRBV7-9
j_call: TRBJ2-3
cdr3_length: 17
cdr3_aa: CASSLVAGGVSTDTQYF
cdr3_nt: TGTGCCAGCAGCTTAGTAGCGGGGGGGGTTAGCACAGATACGCAGTATTTT

d_call: .
clone_size: .
v_call: TRBV6-5
j_call: TRBJ1-2
cdr3_length: 14
cdr3_aa: CASSYSGQGQGYTF
cdr3_nt: TGTGCCAGCAGTTACTCGGGGCAGGGTCAGGGCTACACCTTC

d_call: .
clone_size: .
v_call: TRBV29-1
j_call: TRBJ1-1
cdr3_length: 12
cdr3_aa: CSVDNGNTEAFF
cdr3_nt: TGCAGCGTTGATAACGGGAACACTGAAGCTTTCTTT

d_call: TRBD1
clone_size: .
v_call: TRBV30
j_call: TRBJ2-7
cdr3_length: 14
cdr3_aa: CAWRRTGGLHEQYF
cdr3_nt: TGTGCCTGGAGACGGACAGGGGGCTTACACGAGCAGTACTTC

d_call: .
clone_size: .
v_call: TRBV6-1
j_call: TRBJ1-1
cdr3_length: 15
cdr3_aa: CASKFVRQLPVEAFF
cdr3_nt: TGTGCCAGCAAGTTCGTGCGGCAGCTCCCTGTTGAAGCTTTCTTT

d_call: .
clone_size: .
v_call: TRBV5-6
j_call: TRBJ2-7
cdr3_length: 14
cdr3_aa: CASSLDGRASEQYF
cdr3_nt: TGTGCCAGCAGCTTGGATGGCAGGGCGAGCGAGCAGTACTTC

d_call: TRBD2
clone_size: few
v_call: TRBV19
j_call: TRBJ2-1
cdr3_length: 14
cdr3_aa: CASSIIGGADEQFF
cdr3_nt: TGTGCCAGTAGTATAATCGGGGGGGCCGATGAGCAGTTCTTC

d_call: .
clone_size: .
v_call: TRBV7-2
j_call: TRBJ1-6
cdr3_length: 13
cdr3_aa: CASSLERSSPLHF
cdr3_nt: TGTGCCAGCAGCTTGGAGAGGAGTTCACCCCTCCACTTT

d_call: TRBD2
clone_size: .
v_call: TRBV7-8
j_call: TRBJ2-1
cdr3_length: 18
cdr3_aa: CASSLTGLAGFLGVEQFF
cdr3_nt: TGTGCCAGCAGCTTAACGGGACTAGCGGGCTTCCTCGGGGTTGAGCAGTTCTTC

d_call: TRBD2
clone_size: .
v_call: TRBV5-4
j_call: TRBJ2-1
cdr3_length: 16
cdr3_aa: CASSSGTSGRNNEQFF
cdr3_nt: TGTGCCAGCAGCTCGGGGACTAGCGGGAGAAACAATGAGCAGTTCTTC

d_call: TRBD2
clone_size: once
v_call: TRBV6-5
j_call: TRBJ2-3
cdr3_length: 15
cdr3_aa: CASSPPGTTTDTQYF
cdr3_nt: TGTGCCAGCAGCCCCCCCGGGACTACCACAGATACGCAGTATTTT

d_call: TRBD1
clone_size: .
v_call: TRBV7-3
j_call: TRBJ1-2
cdr3_length: 15
cdr3_aa: CASSPGTGWMNGYTF
cdr3_nt: TGTGCCAGCAGCCCGGGGACAGGGTGGATGAATGGCTACACCTTC